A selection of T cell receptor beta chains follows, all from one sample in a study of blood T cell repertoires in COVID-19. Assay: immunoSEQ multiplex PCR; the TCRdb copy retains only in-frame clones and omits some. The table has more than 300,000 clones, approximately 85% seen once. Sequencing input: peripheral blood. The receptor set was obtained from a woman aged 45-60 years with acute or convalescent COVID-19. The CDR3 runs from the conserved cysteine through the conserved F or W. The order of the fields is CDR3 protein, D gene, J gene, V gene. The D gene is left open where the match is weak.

CDR3aa: CASSSPTGMTYNEQFF; d_gene: .; j_gene: TRBJ2-1; v_gene: TRBV5-1
CDR3aa: CASSFIGQGIETQYF; d_gene: TRBD1; j_gene: TRBJ2-5; v_gene: TRBV5-1
CDR3aa: CASSLGQNTGELFF; d_gene: .; j_gene: TRBJ2-2; v_gene: TRBV2
CDR3aa: CASSFSGTRQETQYF; d_gene: TRBD2; j_gene: TRBJ2-5; v_gene: TRBV5-8
CDR3aa: CASSLTQGRAFF; d_gene: .; j_gene: TRBJ1-1; v_gene: TRBV5-1
CDR3aa: CASSMDRGDEQYF; d_gene: TRBD2; j_gene: TRBJ2-7; v_gene: TRBV19
CDR3aa: CSVGFAGEINEQFF; d_gene: TRBD2; j_gene: TRBJ2-1; v_gene: TRBV29-1
CDR3aa: CASSSFAGTEAFF; d_gene: .; j_gene: TRBJ1-1; v_gene: TRBV5-4
CDR3aa: CASSPTDSSGANVLTF; d_gene: .; j_gene: TRBJ2-6; v_gene: TRBV5-5
CDR3aa: CVRSLEHRGETEAFF; d_gene: .; j_gene: TRBJ1-1; v_gene: TRBV7-5
CDR3aa: CASRGQVGDTEAFF; d_gene: .; j_gene: TRBJ1-1; v_gene: TRBV6-5
CDR3aa: CASNDRSGQETQYF; d_gene: .; j_gene: TRBJ2-5; v_gene: TRBV19
CDR3aa: CASSPRQGLEQYF; d_gene: TRBD1; j_gene: TRBJ2-7; v_gene: TRBV7-2
CDR3aa: CATGSQEARSYNEQFF; d_gene: .; j_gene: TRBJ2-1; v_gene: TRBV24-1
CDR3aa: CASSLPTGGGIETQYF; d_gene: TRBD1; j_gene: TRBJ2-5; v_gene: TRBV5-1
CDR3aa: CASGTGQPTSGSSDEQFF; d_gene: TRBD2; j_gene: TRBJ2-1; v_gene: TRBV12-5